Each of the 24 T cell receptor beta chains below was sequenced from the same sample in a study of CXCR3-negative and CXCR3-positive naive CD8 T cells. It was by 5' RACE with UMI labels that the TRB cDNA libraries were prepared. Following a re-call of the 5' RACE reads, TCRdb has one entry per CDR3 protein and lacks DNA. Recorded here are 130,000 or so distinct CDR3 sequences; the top ten clones represent 0.29%. The sequencing sample was made of naive CXCR3- CD8+ T cells from blood. The subset denotes: CD45RO-CCR7+CD27+CD95- naive CD8+ T cells lacking CXCR3 (TNR3-). These receptors came from a human donor in good health. Some clones in this sample may be carry-over from other donors' samples.

The gene calls are TRBV4-3 and TRBJ2-1. Germline loops: CDR1 LGHNA, CDR2 YSLEER. The CDR3 has 17 residues. CDR3 sequence: CASSQETGWSVGNEQFF.

The chain carries TRBV29-1 and TRBJ1-1; TCRdb reports TRBD1, a call that lacks DNA to check it against. CDR1 is SQVTM and CDR2 is ANQGSEA in the germline V gene. The CDR3 consists of 12 residues. CDR3: CSGRGGGTEAFF.

The chain has TRBV3-1 and TRBJ2-1; the D call of TRBD2 rests on TCRdb alone, since no DNA is present to check it. Germline V gene lookup returns CDR1 LGHDT and CDR2 YNNKEL (reference sequence). The CDR3 is 16 residues long. This CDR3 is CASSHPQGLAMDEQFF.

J is TRBJ2-7 and V is TRBV10-1. This CDR3 spans 12 amino acids. Germline-derived CDR1 and CDR2 are WNHNN and SYGVQD (reference sequence). The CDR3 region is CASSGLSYEQYF.

The genes are TRBV9 and TRBJ2-3; TCRdb indicates TRBD1, and absent DNA this call remains unverified. This CDR3 has 15 residues. Germline V CDR1 and CDR2: SGDLS, YYNGEE. CDR3 protein: CASSAGTETKDTQYF.

This chain links TRBV5-1 with TRBJ2-1. The V gene's germline CDR1 is SGHRS and CDR2 YFSETQ. The CDR3 runs to 14 residues. CDR3: CASSLVWSYNEQFF.

The rearrangement uses TRBV7-6 and TRBJ2-7. Germline CDR1 SGHVS, CDR2 FNYEAQ. The CDR3 contains 11 residues. The CDR3 sequence is CASSSGYKQYF.

The chain links TRBV7-9 to TRBJ2-5; TCRdb designates TRBD2, a call that cannot be tested without DNA. The CDR3 extends over 14 amino acids. The V gene's germline CDR1 is SEHNR and CDR2 FQNEAQ (reference sequence). CDR3 in amino acids: CASSSTSGGETQYF.

The V and J genes are TRBV14 and TRBJ1-6; TCRdb calls TRBD1, which cannot be checked without DNA. CDR1 is SGHDN, CDR2 FVKESK, per germline. CDR3 length: 14 residues. CDR3 region: CASSQLTGYSPLHF.

The genes are TRBV7-8 and TRBJ1-2; the D call from TCRdb, TRBD1, cannot be confirmed without DNA. The CDR3 totals 14 residues. The V gene's germline CDR1 is SGHVS and CDR2 FQNEAQ. The CDR3 sequence: CASTNPNRGYGYTF.

The chain combines TRBV6-4 with TRBJ2-3; TCRdb designates TRBD1, a call that cannot be tested without DNA. Germline lookup yields CDR1 MRHNA and CDR2 SNTAGT. The CDR3 has 14 residues. The CDR3 sequence is CASSETGGTDTQYF.

This rearrangement joins TRBV4-1 to TRBJ2-7; TCRdb's D call, TRBD1, is unchecked because there is no DNA. From germline, CDR1 is MGHRA and CDR2 YSYEKL. The CDR3 sequence is 15 residues long. The CDR3 sequence is CASSRVQGTNYEQYF.

The rearrangement joins TRBV7-9 to TRBJ2-3; checking the TCRdb D call of TRBD2 is not possible without DNA. Germline V gene sequence: CDR1 SEHNR, CDR2 FQNEAQ (reference sequence). The CDR3 length is 14 residues. Here the CDR3 reads CASPPGGLADTQYF.

This chain uses TRBV11-2 with TRBJ2-2; TCRdb's D call, TRBD1, is unchecked because there is no DNA. Germline V CDR1 and CDR2: SGHAT, FQNNGV. The CDR3 runs 16 residues. The CDR3 loop reads CASSGNRAPNTGELFF.

The J gene is TRBJ2-1, the V gene TRBV7-3. The germline V gene encodes CDR1 SGHTA and CDR2 FQGTGA. This CDR3 region has 16 residues. CDR3 in amino acids: CASSLTTGPTYNEQFF.

The rearrangement uses TRBV28 and TRBJ2-5; the TCRdb call, TRBD1, lacks DNA for checking. The CDR3 consists of 16 residues. The germline CDR1 and CDR2 sequences are MDHEN and SYDVKM. CDR3 amino acids: CASSFSDSRPLETQYF. Full variable domain (remainder filled in from reference TRBV28 and TRBJ2-5): DVKVTQSSRYLVKRTGEKVFLECVQDMDHENMFWYRQDPGLGLRLIYFSYDVKMKEKGDIPEGYSVSREKKERFSLILESASTNQTSMYLCASSFSDSRPLETQYFGPGTRLLVL.

V is TRBV29-1 and J is TRBJ2-7; no DNA is available, so the TRBD2 call from TCRdb remains unchecked. Germline V gives CDR1 SQVTM, CDR2 ANQGSEA. This CDR3 has 13 amino acids. CDR3 sequence reads: CSVVSSETYEQYF.

The gene calls are TRBV12-3 or TRBV12-4 and TRBJ2-1; the D gene TCRdb calls, TRBD1, cannot be checked with no DNA. The CDR3 runs 13 residues. CDR3 region: CASSPGQGSEQFF.

The genes are TRBV4-1 and TRBJ2-1; checking the TCRdb D call of TRBD2 is not possible without DNA. The CDR3 runs to 16 residues. The germline V gene has CDR1 MGHRA and CDR2 YSYEKL. CDR3 protein: CASSPVGGALYNEQFF.

The V gene is TRBV5-1, the J gene TRBJ2-7; TCRdb returns TRBD2, unconfirmable since there is no DNA. The V gene's germline CDR1 is SGHRS and CDR2 YFSETQ. The CDR3 runs 14 residues. The CDR3 sequence is CASSLESPTYEQYF.

The rearrangement uses TRBV12-3 or TRBV12-4 and TRBJ2-1; TCRdb names TRBD2, which stays unverified in the absence of DNA. The CDR3 runs 15 residues. CDR3 protein: CASSLGLAGADEQFF.

The V and J genes are TRBV28 and TRBJ2-7; checking the TCRdb D call of TRBD1 is not possible without DNA. Germline CDR1 MDHEN, CDR2 SYDVKM. The CDR3 is made up of 15 amino acids. CDR3 region: CASSLSFGTNYEQYF. Full variable domain (missing parts from reference TRBV28 and TRBJ2-7): DVKVTQSSRYLVKRTGEKVFLECVQDMDHENMFWYRQDPGLGLRLIYFSYDVKMKEKGDIPEGYSVSREKKERFSLILESASTNQTSMYLCASSLSFGTNYEQYFGPGTRLTVT.

This chain joins TRBV6-6 and TRBJ2-2; absent DNA, TCRdb's TRBD2 call cannot be checked. The CDR3 contains 16 residues. From germline, CDR1 is MNHNY and CDR2 SVGAGI (reference sequence). CDR3 sequence: CASSVRPGTMTGELFF.

The V gene is TRBV18, the J gene TRBJ2-1. The germline V gene has CDR1 KGHSH and CDR2 LQKENI. The CDR3 has 15 amino acids. CDR3 loop: CASSPSHFSYNEQFF.